This T cell receptor (beta chain) was sequenced for a study of cytomegalovirus exposure and HLA in healthy donors. TCRdb keeps only in-frame clones here, not all; method: immunoSEQ multiplex PCR. Altogether around 71,000 clones are present, approximately 94% being singletons, with the ten largest covering over 1.2%. General study findings and limits: The finding came from a later analysis; first-cohort TCR clusters tended to co-occur in the roughly 120 validation repertoires. In vitro confirmation showed three CMV-associated chains to be CMV antigen specific.

This clone came up once. Its cognate antigen is unknown. Donors came from a validation cohort of approximately 110 subjects, distinct from the first 666-subject cohort. Specimen: PBMCs. This sequence originates from a man aged 18 to 30 in good health and CMV-seropositive.

Written as DNA, the CDR3 is TGTGCCAGCAGCAAGGGGGTGGACGGATCCATAGGGCAGTACTTC. This encodes CASSKGVDGSIGQYF. The chain combines TRBV13 with TRBJ2-7, with D possibly being TRBD1 (6 bases). Trimming stripped 5 bases from V and 9 bases from J, with 23 bases between. This CDR3 spans 15 amino acids. CDR1 and CDR2 (germline): PRHDT, FYEKMQ (reference sequence).